This T cell receptor (beta chain) originates from a study of cytomegalovirus exposure and HLA in healthy donors. V trimming: 7 bases; J trimming: 8 bases; junction bases outside the gene matches: 6. The CDR3 spans 13 residues. Germline CDR1 and CDR2: MNHNS and SASEGT. Study results and caveats: Per a later analysis, HLA-associated TCR beta chains showed more clonal expansion than other, equally common TCR beta chains. Cytomegalovirus association was listed for around 170 TCR beta chains. Most CMV-associated TCR beta chains were later found to appear HLA-restricted.

Concerning this clone itself: Its antigen is unknown.

The PCR contained 60 Vbeta and 13 Jbeta primers. Original processing methods: Tens of millions of unique TCR beta chains, 9 million to 12 million shared, were counted in a later analysis. Here immunoSEQ multiplex PCR was the method, and the copy in TCRdb shows in-frame clones only, minus some. The V and J calls and the clone size are those of that table, but D and trimming were determined from the DNA. The data show approximately 140,000 clones, less than 85% seen once. This TCR was recovered from a man in his forties in good health and CMV-seropositive. The chain combines TRBV6-1 with TRBJ1-2; 11 bases are shared with TRBD1. Sequenced input: PBMCs. CDR3 region: CASTGQGAGGYTF. CDR3 in DNA: TGTGCCAGCACCGGACAGGGGGCGGGCGGCTACACCTTC.